In its sample, the clone carrying this TCR beta chain was seen a few times. This entry comes from a study of blood T cell repertoires in COVID-19. The overall study: From T cells, B-cell-depleted T cells, or PBMCs came the material, which was cDNA or gDNA.

The repertoire was sequenced with immunoSEQ multiplex PCR; TCRdb's copy has only in-frame clones and lacks some. This sample carries 150,000 to 200,000 clones, roughly 90% of them seen once, and the ten largest clones take around 0.63%. Germline CDR1 KGHSH, CDR2 LQKENI. V was clipped by 6 bases and J by 1 base, with 9 bases between them. This CDR3 region has 13 residues. The chain uses TRBV18 and TRBJ1-1; the D gene is possibly TRBD1 (6 bases). This clonotype was obtained from a man aged 50-59 years with acute or convalescent COVID-19. Sequenced sample: peripheral blood. CDR3 sequence (DNA): TGTGCCAGCTCCGGACAGAAGAACACTGAAGCTTTCTTT. Its translation is CASSGQKNTEAFF.